Given below is one TCR beta chain in context. Its antigen remains unidentified. MiXCR, applied by TCRdb to the reads, yields one record per CDR3 protein. The sample carries some 350,000 distinct CDR3 sequences, 29% recorded once. Germline lookup yields CDR1 SGHVS and CDR2 FNYEAQ. The length of the CDR3 is 17 residues. V shed 1 base and J shed 9 bases, with 22 bases lying between them. The data are from a study of T cell repertoires in cytomegalovirus infection. Study in general: CMV epitopes, recently identified HLA-C-restricted and well-studied HLA-B-restricted, were used. Evidence of both CMV infection and a matching HLA type came from public TCR beta signatures. Overall study results and limits: The ex vivo response showed dominance by HLA-C-restricted CMV-specific TCR beta clonotypes. Summed frequency of public TCR beta families distinguished CMV carriers with the relevant HLA.

Sequencing was performed on cultured PBMCs, taken from culture after CMV antigen stimulation. The genes are TRBV7-6 and TRBJ2-4; D might be TRBD1 (7 bases). The source is a human donor in good health (CMV status not recorded). Some clones in this sample may be carry-over from other donors' samples. The CDR3 reads CASSLGLQGGLSPIQYF. CDR3 DNA sequence: TGTGCCAGCAGCTTAGGGCTGCAGGGGGGACTCTCTCCCATTCAGTACTTC.